The source of this T cell receptor (beta chain) is a study of cytomegalovirus exposure and HLA in healthy donors. Study-wide results and limits: Exclusion as indistinguishable affected some V segments, including TRBV6-2 and TRBV6-3. It was shown in a later analysis that HLA-associated TCR beta chains were more clonally expanded than other, equally common chains.

As for this clone: The antigen remains unidentified.

The PCR employed 60 Vbeta primers together with 13 Jbeta primers. Here immunoSEQ multiplex PCR was the method, and the copy in TCRdb shows in-frame clones only, minus some. This repertoire includes 100,000 to 150,000 clones. Trimming took 5 bases from V and 5 from J, leaving 9 bases between them. This CDR3 is 12 amino acids long. Germline V CDR1 and CDR2: SGHVS, FNYEAQ. The clonotype originates from a woman between 40 and 50 years old in good health and CMV-seronegative. The rearrangement joins TRBV7-6 to TRBJ1-1; tentatively, D is TRBD1 (5 bases). What was sequenced was PBMCs. CDR3 amino acids: CASSPKGTEAFF. The CDR3 DNA sequence: TGTGCCAGCAGCCCTAAGGGGACTGAAGCTTTCTTT.